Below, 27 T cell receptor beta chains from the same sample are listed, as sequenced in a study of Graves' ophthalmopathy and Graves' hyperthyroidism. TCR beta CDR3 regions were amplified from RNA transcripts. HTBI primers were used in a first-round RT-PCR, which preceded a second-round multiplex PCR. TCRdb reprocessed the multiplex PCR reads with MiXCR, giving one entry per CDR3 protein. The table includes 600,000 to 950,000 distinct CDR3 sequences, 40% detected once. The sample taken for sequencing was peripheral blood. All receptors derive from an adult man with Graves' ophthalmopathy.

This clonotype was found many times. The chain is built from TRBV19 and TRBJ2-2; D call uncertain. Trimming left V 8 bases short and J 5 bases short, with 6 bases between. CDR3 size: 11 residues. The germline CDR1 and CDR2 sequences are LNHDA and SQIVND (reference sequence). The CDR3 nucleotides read TGTGCCAGTGGATGGACCGGGGAGCTGTTTTTT. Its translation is CASGWTGELFF.

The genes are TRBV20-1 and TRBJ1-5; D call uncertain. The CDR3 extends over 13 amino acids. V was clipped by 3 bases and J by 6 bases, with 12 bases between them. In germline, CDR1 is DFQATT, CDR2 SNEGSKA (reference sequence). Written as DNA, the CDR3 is TGCAGTGCTAGCACGGGATGGGGTCAGCCCCAGCATTTT. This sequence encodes CSASTGWGQPQHF.

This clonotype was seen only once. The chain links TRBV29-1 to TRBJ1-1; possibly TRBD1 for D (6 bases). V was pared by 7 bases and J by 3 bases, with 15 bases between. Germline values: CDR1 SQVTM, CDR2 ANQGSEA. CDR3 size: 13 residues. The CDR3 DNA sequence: TGCAGCGCAGGGGTTGCCCAGGACACTGAAGCTTTCTTT. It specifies CSAGVAQDTEAFF.

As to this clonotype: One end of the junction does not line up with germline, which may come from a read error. The chain's CDR3 is CASRDLINTQYF. For the CDR3, the DNA is TGTGCCAGCCGTGATCTGATCAATACGCAGTATTTT. The chain employs TRBV2 and TRBJ2-3, with unresolved D. From germline, CDR1 is SNHLY and CDR2 FYNNEI. The CDR3 has 12 amino acids.

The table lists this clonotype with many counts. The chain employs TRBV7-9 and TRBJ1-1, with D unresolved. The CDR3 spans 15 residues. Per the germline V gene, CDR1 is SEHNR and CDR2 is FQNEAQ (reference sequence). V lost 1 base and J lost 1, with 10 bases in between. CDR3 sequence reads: CASSLVGGPNTEAFF. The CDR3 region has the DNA TGTGCCAGCAGCTTAGTTGGAGGGCCGAACACTGAAGCTTTCTTT.

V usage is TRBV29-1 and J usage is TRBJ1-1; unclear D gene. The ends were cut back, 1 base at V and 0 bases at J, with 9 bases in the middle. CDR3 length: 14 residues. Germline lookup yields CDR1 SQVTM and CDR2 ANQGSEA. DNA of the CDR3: TGCAGCGTTGAAGGTAGACCCCTGAACACTGAAGCTTTCTTT. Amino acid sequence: CSVEGRPLNTEAFF.

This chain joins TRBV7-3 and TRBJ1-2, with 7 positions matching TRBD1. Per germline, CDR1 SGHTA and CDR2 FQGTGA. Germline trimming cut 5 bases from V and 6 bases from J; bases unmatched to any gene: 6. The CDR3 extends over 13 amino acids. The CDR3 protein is CASSQGQRDGYTF. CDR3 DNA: TGTGCCAGCAGCCAGGGACAGCGGGATGGCTACACCTTC.

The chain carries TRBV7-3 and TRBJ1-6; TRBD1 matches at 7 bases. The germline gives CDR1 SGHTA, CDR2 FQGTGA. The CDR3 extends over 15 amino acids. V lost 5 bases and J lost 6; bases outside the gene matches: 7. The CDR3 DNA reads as TGTGCCAGCAGCCCGACTTACAGGGGTAATTCACCCCTCCACTTT. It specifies CASSPTYRGNSPLHF.

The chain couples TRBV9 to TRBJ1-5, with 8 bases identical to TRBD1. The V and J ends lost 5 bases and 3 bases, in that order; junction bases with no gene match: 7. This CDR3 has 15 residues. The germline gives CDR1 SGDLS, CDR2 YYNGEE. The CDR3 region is CASSLDRGPNQPQHF. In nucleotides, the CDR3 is TGTGCCAGCAGTCTCGACAGGGGCCCCAATCAGCCCCAGCATTTT.

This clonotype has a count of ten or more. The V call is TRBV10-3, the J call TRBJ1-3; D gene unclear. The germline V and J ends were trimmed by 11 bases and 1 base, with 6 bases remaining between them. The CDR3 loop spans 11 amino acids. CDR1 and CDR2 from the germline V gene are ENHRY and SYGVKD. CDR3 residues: CASRSGNTIYF. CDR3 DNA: TGTGCCTCCCGTTCTGGAAACACCATATATTTT.

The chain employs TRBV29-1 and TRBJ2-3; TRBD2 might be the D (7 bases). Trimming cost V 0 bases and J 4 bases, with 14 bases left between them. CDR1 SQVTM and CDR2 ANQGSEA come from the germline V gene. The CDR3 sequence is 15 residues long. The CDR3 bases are TGCAGCGTTGAAGAAGGGGGGGTTGTCGCAGATACGCAGTATTTT. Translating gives CSVEEGGVVADTQYF.

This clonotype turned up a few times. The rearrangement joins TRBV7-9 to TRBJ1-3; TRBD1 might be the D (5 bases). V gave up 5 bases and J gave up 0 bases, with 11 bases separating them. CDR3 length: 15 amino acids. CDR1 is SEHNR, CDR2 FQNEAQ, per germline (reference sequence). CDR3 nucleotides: TGTGCCAGCAGCCGCGGAAGGGGCTCTGGAAACACCATATATTTT. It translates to CASSRGRGSGNTIYF.

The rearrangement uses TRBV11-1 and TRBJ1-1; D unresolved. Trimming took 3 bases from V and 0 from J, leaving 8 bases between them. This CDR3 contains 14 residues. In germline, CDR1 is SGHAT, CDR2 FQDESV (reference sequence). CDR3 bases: TGTGCCAGCAGCTTCCTGACTATGAACACTGAAGCTTTCTTT. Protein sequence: CASSFLTMNTEAFF.

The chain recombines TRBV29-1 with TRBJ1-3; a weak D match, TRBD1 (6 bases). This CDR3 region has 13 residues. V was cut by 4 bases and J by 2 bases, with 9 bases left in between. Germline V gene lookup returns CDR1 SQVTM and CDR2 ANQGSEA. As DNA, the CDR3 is TGCAGCGTTGGGGCAGGGGCTGGAAACACCATATATTTT. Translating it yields CSVGAGAGNTIYF. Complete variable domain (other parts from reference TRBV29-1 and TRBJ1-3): SAVISQKPSRDICQRGTSLTIQCQVDSQVTMMFWYRQQPGQSLTLIATANQGSEATYESGFVIDKFPISRPNLTFSTLTVSNMSPEDSSIYLCSVGAGAGNTIYFGEGSWLTVV.

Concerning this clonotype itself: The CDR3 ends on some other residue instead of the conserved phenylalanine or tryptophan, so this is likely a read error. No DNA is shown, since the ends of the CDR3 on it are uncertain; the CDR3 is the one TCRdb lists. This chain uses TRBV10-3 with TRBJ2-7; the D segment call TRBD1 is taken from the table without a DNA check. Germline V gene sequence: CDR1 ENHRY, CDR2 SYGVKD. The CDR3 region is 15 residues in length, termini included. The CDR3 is CAISESWTGNTGGCL.

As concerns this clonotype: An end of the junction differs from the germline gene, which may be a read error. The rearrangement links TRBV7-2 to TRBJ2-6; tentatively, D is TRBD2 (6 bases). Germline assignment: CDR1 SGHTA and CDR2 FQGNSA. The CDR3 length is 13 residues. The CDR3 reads CASSHGGANVLTF. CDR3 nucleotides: TGTGCCAGCAGCCACGGCGGGGCGAACGTCCTGACTTTC.

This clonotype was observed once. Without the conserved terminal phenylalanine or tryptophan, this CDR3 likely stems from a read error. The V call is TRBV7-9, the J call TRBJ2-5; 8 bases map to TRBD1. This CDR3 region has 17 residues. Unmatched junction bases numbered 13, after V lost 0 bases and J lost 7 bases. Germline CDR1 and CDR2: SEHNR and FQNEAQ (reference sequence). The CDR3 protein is CASSLAAGQGRRVTQYC. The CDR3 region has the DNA TGTGCCAGCAGCTTAGCGGCCGGACAGGGACGCCGAGTGACCCAGTACTGC.

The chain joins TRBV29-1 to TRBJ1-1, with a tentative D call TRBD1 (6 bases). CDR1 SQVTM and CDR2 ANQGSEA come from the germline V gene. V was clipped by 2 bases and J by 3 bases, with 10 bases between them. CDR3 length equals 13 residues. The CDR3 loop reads CSVETGGYTEAFF. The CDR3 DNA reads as TGCAGCGTTGAAACGGGGGGCTACACTGAAGCTTTCTTT.

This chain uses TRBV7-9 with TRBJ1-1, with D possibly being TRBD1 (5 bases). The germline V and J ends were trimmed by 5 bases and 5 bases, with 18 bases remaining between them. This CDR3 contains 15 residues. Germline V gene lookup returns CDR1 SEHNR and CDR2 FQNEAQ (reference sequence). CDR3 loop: CASSITGLAGTEAFF. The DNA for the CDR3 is TGTGCCAGCAGCATAACGGGACTAGCGGGAACTGAAGCTTTCTTT.

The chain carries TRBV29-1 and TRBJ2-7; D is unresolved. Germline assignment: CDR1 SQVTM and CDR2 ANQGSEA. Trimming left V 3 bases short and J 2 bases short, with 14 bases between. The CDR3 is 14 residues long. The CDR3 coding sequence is TGCAGCGTTGAGATTCTCGACGCCACCTACGAGCAGTACTTC. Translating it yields CSVEILDATYEQYF.

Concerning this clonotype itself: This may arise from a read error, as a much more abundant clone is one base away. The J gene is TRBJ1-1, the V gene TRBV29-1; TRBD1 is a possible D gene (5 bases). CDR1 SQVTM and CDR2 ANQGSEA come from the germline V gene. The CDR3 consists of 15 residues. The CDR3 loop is CASSPPGRLNTEAFF. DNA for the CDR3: TGTGCCAGCAGTCCCCCGGGACGGTTGAACACTGAAGCTTTCTTT.

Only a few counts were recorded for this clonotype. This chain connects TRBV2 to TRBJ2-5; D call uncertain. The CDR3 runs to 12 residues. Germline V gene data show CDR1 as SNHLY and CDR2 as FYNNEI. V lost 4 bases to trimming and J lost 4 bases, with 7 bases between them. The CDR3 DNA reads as TGTGCCAGCAGTGTGGCAACAGAGACCCAGTACTTC. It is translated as CASSVATETQYF.

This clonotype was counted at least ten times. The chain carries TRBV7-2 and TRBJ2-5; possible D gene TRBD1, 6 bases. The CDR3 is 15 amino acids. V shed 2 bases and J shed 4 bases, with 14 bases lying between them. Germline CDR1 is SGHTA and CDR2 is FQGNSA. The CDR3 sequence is CASSLWGQGTETQYF. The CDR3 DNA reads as TGTGCCAGCAGCTTATGGGGTCAGGGGACAGAGACCCAGTACTTC.

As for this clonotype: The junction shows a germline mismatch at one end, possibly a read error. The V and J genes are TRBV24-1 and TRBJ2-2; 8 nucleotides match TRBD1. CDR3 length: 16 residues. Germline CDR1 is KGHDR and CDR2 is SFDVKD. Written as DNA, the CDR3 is TGTGCCACCAGCGGTACTCGGACAGGGAACGCCGGGGAGCTGTTTTTT. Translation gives CATSGTRTGNAGELFF.

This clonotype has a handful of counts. CDR3 residues: CASSGRAPQETQYF. Here the CDR3 DNA reads TGTGCCAGCAGTGGCCGAGCCCCCCAAGAGACCCAGTACTTC. The genes are TRBV12-3 or TRBV12-4 and TRBJ2-5, with D hard to call. Deletions cut 5 bases from V and 1 base from J, with 11 bases between. The CDR3 is 14 amino acids.

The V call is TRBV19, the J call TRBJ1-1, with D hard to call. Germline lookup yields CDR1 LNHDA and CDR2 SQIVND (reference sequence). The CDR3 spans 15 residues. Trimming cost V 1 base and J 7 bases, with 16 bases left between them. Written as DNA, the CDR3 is TGTGCCAGTAGTATAGCGAGGGCCGAGGCCGTTGAAGCTTTCTTT. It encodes CASSIARAEAVEAFF.

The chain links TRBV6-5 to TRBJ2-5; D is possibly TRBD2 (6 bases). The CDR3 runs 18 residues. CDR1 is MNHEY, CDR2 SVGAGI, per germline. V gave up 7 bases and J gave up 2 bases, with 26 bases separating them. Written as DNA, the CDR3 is TGTGCCAGCAATCTGTCTCCCCTTGGAGGGTCGTATCAAGAGACCCAGTACTTC. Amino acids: CASNLSPLGGSYQETQYF.